The T cell receptor (beta chain) described here comes from a study of blood T cell repertoires in COVID-19 (TCRdb year 2020). Describing the broader study: Samples covering the acute and convalescent phases of COVID-19 were provided by collaborators in the United States, Italy and Spain. Subjects who had been exposed to COVID-19, were actively infected with it, or had recovered from it provided the deeply sampled blood TCRbeta repertoires that made up the dataset. Where HLA class I and class II types were available, the types were taken from metadata supplied by the sample provider, not from assay-based typing. The samples were drawn from two sources: the first 160 participants of the ongoing ImmuneRACE study, and some 1,300 subjects contributed by 6 global collaborators. The prospective study material was composed of cDNA or gDNA derived from T cells, B-cell-depleted T cells, or PBMCs. The sample metadata nearly always contained a de-identified subject ID, COVID-19 status, age in years and sex. A freely available public database, intended as a resource for researchers studying the immune response to SARS-CoV-2, is where the repertoires were released.

The CDR3, from cysteine to phenylalanine, totals 16 residues. Only the CDR3 part of the read is kept: 48 bases, read in frame from the first base. From the germline V gene, CDR1 is MGHRA and CDR2 is YSYEKL. Deletion took 1 base off V and 4 bases off J, with a span of 17 bases between the germline ends. TCRbeta CDR3 regions were amplified from genomic DNA using the immunoSEQ Assay, a bias-controlled multiplex PCR. The study's own analysis went as follows. Within the assay, amplification of reference gene primers was used to estimate how many nucleated cells each sample contained. To quantify the absolute abundance of each unique TCRbeta CDR3 rearrangement, sequence reads were collapsed and filtered. For each sample, productive Simpson clonality was calculated as the square root of Simpson's diversity index across productive rearrangements. The clones in this table, taken by TCRdb from immuneACCESS, are in-frame only. Not every clone is retained; where verified, under half of the shortfall comes from an unresolved V gene, and the cause of the rest is unknown. V and J calls and clone size are given by that table; D and trimming were obtained from the DNA. Counted in this sample were 270,000 or so clones; 84% of them appeared once. The ten largest clones represent roughly 8.6% of the sample.

Broader findings and caveats from the paper: How much clinical and demographic metadata was included differed by source and by participant, and the metadata was provided uncurated.

The collaborating institutions used their own protocols to collect whole blood in K2EDTA tubes. For TCRbeta analysis, collaborators shipped samples as frozen whole blood, isolated PBMCs, or DNA extracted from either of those sample types. Comments on this clone: Its antigen has not been determined. The record has no base qualities; no much larger clone is one base away.

Sequenced: peripheral blood. The TCR comes from a human donor in a cohort sampled during active COVID-19. Rearrangement joined TRBV4-1 to TRBJ2-7; TRBD1 could be the D gene, as 6 bases match. The sequenced DNA is TGCGCCAGCAGCCAAGGCGCACAGGGAGTCTTATACGAGCAGTACTTC. Translated, this gives CASSQGAQGVLYEQYF.